This T cell receptor beta chain was captured by sequencing in a study of cytomegalovirus exposure and HLA in healthy donors. Amplification used 60 Vbeta primers and 13 Jbeta primers. The repertoire was sequenced with immunoSEQ multiplex PCR; TCRdb's copy has only in-frame clones and lacks some. The sample includes under 200,000 clones, about 84% of them seen just once. V was cut by 4 bases and J by 2 bases, with 12 bases left in between. CDR1 is SGDLS and CDR2 is YYNGEE in the germline V gene. The CDR3 runs 15 residues. The J gene is TRBJ2-2, the V gene TRBV9, with D tentatively TRBD2 (5 bases). Sequencing was done on a sample of PBMCs. This receptor was taken from a man aged 45-65 years in good health and CMV-seropositive. The CDR3 DNA reads as TGTGCCAGCAGCCCCCAAGAGGGAAACACCGGGGAGCTGTTTTTT. It is translated as CASSPQEGNTGELFF.